This record looks at one T cell receptor beta chain sequence and its context. Antigen: not known. The data belong to a study of blood T cells in healthy people across ages. Broader study findings: Donor CMV status was unknown, possibly confounding expanded clonotype changes.

CDR3 length: 18 amino acids. CDR1 KGHDR and CDR2 SFDVKD come from the germline V gene. Trimming took 2 bases from V and 9 from J; bases not matched to a gene: 16. Through a sample-barcoded 5' primer and a J-beta primer mix, a second PCR was run for about 6 to 12 cycles. TCRdb called the 5' RACE reads again in MiXCR, with one record for every CDR3 protein. Among 700,000 to 950,000 distinct CDR3 sequences listed, roughly 41% were seen once. The rearrangement joins TRBV24-1 to TRBJ2-4; 9 nucleotides line up with TRBD1. This receptor was taken from a woman in her sixties or seventies in good health. The sample comprised blood. The CDR3: CATSDSASARDRVAIQYF. The CDR3 DNA sequence: TGTGCCACCAGTGATTCGGCCTCTGCTCGGGACAGGGTCGCCATTCAGTACTTC.